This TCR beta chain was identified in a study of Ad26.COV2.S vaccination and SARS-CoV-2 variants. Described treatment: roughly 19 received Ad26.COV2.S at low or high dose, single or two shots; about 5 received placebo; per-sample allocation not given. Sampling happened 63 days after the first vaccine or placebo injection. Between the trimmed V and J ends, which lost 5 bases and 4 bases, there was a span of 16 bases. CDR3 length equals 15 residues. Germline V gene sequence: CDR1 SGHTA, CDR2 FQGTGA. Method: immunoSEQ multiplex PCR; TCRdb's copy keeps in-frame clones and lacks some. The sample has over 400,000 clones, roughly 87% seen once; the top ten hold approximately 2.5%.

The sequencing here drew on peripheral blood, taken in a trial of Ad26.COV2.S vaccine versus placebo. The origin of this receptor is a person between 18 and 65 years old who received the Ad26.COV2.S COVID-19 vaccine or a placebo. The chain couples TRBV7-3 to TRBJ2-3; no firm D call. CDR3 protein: CASSRLGTWADTQYF. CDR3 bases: TGTGCCAGCAGCCGCCTGGGTACATGGGCAGATACGCAGTATTTT.